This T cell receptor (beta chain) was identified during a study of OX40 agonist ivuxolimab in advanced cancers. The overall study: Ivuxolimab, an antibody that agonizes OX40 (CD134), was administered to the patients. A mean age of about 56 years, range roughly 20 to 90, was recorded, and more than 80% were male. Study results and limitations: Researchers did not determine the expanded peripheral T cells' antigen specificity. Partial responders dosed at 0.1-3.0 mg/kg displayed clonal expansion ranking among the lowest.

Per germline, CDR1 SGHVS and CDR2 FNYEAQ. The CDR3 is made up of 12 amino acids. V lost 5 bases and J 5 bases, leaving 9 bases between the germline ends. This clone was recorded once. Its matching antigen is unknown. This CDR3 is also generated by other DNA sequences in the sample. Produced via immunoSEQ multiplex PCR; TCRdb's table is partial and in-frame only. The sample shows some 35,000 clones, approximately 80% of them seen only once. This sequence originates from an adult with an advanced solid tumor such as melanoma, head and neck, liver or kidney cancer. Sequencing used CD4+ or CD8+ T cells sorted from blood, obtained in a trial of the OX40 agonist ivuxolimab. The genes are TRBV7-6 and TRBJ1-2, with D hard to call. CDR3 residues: CASSPTGYGYTF. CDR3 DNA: TGTGCCAGCAGCCCGACGGGGTATGGCTACACCTTC.